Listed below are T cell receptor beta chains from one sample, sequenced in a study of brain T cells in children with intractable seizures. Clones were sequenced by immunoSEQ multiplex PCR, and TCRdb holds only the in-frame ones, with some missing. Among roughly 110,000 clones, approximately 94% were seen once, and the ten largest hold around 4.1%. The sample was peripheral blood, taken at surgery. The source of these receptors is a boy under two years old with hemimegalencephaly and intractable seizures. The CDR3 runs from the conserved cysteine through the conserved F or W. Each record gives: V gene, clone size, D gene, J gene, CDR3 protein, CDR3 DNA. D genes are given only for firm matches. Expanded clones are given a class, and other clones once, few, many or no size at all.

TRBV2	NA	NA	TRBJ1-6	CASSELRSDSPLHF	TGTGCCAGCAGTGAACTCCGATCGGATTCACCCCTCCACTTT
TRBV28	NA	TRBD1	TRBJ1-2	CASSPGTGRRHGYTF	TGTGCCAGCAGTCCCGGGACAGGGCGTCGCCATGGCTACACCTTC
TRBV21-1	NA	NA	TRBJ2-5	CASTAPGAETQYF	TGTGCCAGCACCGCCCCAGGGGCCGAGACCCAGTACTTC
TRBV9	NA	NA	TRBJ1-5	CASSADRDQPQHF	TGTGCCAGCAGCGCGGACAGAGATCAGCCCCAGCATTTT
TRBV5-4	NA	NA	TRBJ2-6	CASSLGRYPGANVLTF	TGTGCCAGCAGCTTGGGACGCTACCCTGGGGCCAACGTCCTGACTTTC
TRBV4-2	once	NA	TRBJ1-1	CASSQSAEAFF	TGTGCCAGCAGCCAAAGCGCTGAAGCTTTCTTT
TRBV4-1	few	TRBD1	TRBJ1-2	CASSPPDRGFNGYTF	TGCGCCAGCAGCCCCCCGGACAGGGGGTTTAATGGCTACACCTTC
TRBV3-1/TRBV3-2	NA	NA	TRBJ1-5	CASSQGGDGPQHF	TGTGCCAGCAGCCAAGGAGGGGATGGTCCCCAGCATTTT
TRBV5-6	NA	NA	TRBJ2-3	CASSLRASKLSQYF	TGTGCCAGCAGCTTGAGGGCTAGCAAGCTTTCGCAGTATTTT
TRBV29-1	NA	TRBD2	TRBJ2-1	CSDRMLAGVGGEQFF	TGCAGCGACCGGATGCTAGCGGGAGTAGGGGGTGAGCAGTTCTTC
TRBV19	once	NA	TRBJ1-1	CASSIVGGGTEAFF	TGTGCCAGTAGTATAGTGGGGGGCGGGACTGAAGCTTTCTTT
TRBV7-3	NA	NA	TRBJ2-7	CASSLRAALSYEQYF	TGTGCCAGCAGCCTCAGGGCGGCCCTCTCCTACGAGCAGTACTTC
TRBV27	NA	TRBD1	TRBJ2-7	CASSFSGGLSYEQYF	TGTGCCAGCAGTTTTTCAGGGGGCCTCTCCTACGAGCAGTACTTC
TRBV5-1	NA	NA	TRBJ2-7	CASSPNGASWESYEQYF	TGCGCCAGCAGCCCAAACGGGGCTAGCTGGGAATCCTACGAGCAGTACTTC
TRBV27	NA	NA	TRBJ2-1	CASTLLGTGGEQFF	TGTGCCAGCACCCTGCTTGGGACCGGAGGTGAGCAGTTCTTC
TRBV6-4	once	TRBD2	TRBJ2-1	CASSDLAGGGRFF	TGTGCCAGCAGTGACCTTGCGGGAGGGGGTCGGTTCTTC
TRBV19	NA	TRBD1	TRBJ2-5	CASSRQGGEETQYF	TGTGCCAGTAGCCGACAGGGTGGGGAAGAGACCCAGTACTTC
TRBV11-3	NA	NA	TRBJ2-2	CASSLDTSGELFF	TGTGCCAGCAGCTTGGACACGTCCGGGGAGCTGTTTTTT
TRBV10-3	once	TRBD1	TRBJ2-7	CAMNSNRDSSYEQYF	TGTGCCATGAATTCGAACAGGGACAGCTCCTACGAGCAGTACTTC
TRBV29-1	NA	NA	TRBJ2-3	CSAGGDTQYF	TGCAGCGCAGGGGGGGATACGCAGTATTTT
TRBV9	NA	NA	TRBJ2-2	CASSVGGQPAGELFF	TGTGCCAGCAGCGTAGGGGGACAACCCGCCGGGGAGCTGTTTTTT
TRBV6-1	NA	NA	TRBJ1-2	CASSERGAGNYGYTF	TGTGCCAGCAGTGAGAGGGGGGCAGGGAACTATGGCTACACCTTC
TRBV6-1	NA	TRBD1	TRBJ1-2	CASSETPGTGAYGYTF	TGTGCCAGCAGTGAGACCCCCGGGACAGGGGCCTATGGCTACACCTTC
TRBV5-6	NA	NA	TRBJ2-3	CASSLDWDTQYF	TGTGCCAGCAGCTTGGACTGGGATACGCAGTATTTT
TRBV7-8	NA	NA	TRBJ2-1	CASSPDRFTQFF	TGTGCCAGCAGCCCCGACCGTTTCACCCAGTTCTTC
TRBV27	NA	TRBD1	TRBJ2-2	CASSGTGSTGELFF	TGTGCCAGCAGCGGGACAGGGAGCACCGGGGAGCTGTTTTTT
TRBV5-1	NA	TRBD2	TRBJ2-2	CASSFTSGINTGELFF	TGCGCCAGCAGCTTCACTAGCGGGATAAACACCGGGGAGCTGTTTTTT
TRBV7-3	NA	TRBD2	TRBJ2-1	CASSFRLAGGLDEQFF	TGTGCCAGCAGCTTCCGACTAGCGGGAGGCCTGGATGAGCAGTTCTTC
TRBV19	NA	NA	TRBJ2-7	CASSMGSGQGPYEQYF	TGTGCCAGTAGTATGGGTTCGGGGCAGGGCCCCTACGAGCAGTACTTC
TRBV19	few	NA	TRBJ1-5	CASSIGRDQPQHF	TGTGCCAGTAGTATTGGCCGGGATCAGCCCCAGCATTTT
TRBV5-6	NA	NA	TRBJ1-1	CASSLKTLRTEAFF	TGTGCCAGCAGCTTGAAGACTCTCCGGACTGAAGCTTTCTTT
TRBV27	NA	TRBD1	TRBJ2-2	CASSPGTDTGELFF	TGTGCCAGCAGTCCCGGGACAGACACCGGGGAGCTGTTTTTT
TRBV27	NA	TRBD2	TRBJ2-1	CASSIIPRGTSEQFF	TGTGCCAGCAGTATTATTCCGCGGGGGACTAGCGAGCAGTTCTTC
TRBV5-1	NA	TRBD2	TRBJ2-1	CASSLADGGSKRVEQFF	TGCGCCAGCAGCTTGGCCGACGGCGGGAGCAAAAGGGTTGAGCAGTTCTTC
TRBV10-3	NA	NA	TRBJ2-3	CAISGSNTDTQYF	TGTGCCATCAGTGGTAGCAACACAGATACGCAGTATTTT
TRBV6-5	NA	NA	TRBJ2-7	CASSRASEYEQYF	TGTGCCAGCAGTCGAGCCTCAGAATACGAGCAGTACTTC
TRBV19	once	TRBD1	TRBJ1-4	CASSPGTGVNEKLFF	TGTGCCAGTAGCCCCGGGACAGGGGTTAATGAAAAACTGTTTTTT
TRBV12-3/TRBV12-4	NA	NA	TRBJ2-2	CASVGPGELFF	TGTGCCAGCGTCGGCCCCGGGGAGCTGTTTTTT
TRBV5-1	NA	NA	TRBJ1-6	CASRRLGSGALNSPLHF	TGCGCCAGCAGGCGACTAGGGTCAGGGGCCCTAAATTCACCCCTCCACTTT
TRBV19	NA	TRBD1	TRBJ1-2	CASSRWQGGNYGYTF	TGTGCCAGTAGCCGGTGGCAGGGGGGTAACTATGGCTACACCTTC